Sequencing of this TCR beta chain was carried out in a study of identical twins (dated by TCRdb to about 2016). Regarding the study in general: The study deep-sequenced TCR alpha and beta repertoires from monozygotic twins, unrelated adults of various ages and cord blood to test whether fetal clonotypes persist. To rule out contamination, the twin experiments were replicated at different times with different library preparation protocols. Paper-wide results and their limitations: Abundant cord blood beta clonotypes carried fewer insertions; young adult naive repertoires showed a weaker similar trend, while memory repertoires showed none. Out-of-frame TCR alpha sequences shared between twins showed an excess of low generation-probability sequences compared with coincidental sharing between unrelated individuals. Zero-insertion analyses could be partly confounded by invariant T cells such as MAIT and iNKT, though diverse VJ usage argued against such confounding for most clonotypes. Out-of-frame TCR alpha sharing in monozygotic twins was systematically underestimated by recombination models, whereas sharing between unrelated individuals was in agreement with the recombination models. In beta out-of-frame sequences, excess twin sharing was weaker, because having fewer shared sequences lowered the signal-to-noise ratio. Because the same donors could not be followed over many years, the conclusions depended on cross-sectional statistical analysis.

Comments on this clonotype: The antigen it recognizes is unknown. There are no base qualities to consult, and no much larger clone falls within one base.

The library relied on 5' RACE. Sequenced using an Illumina HiSeq 2000. A universal primer binding site was introduced by template switching, and a unique molecular identifier was present in the final cDNA, enabling accurate counting of TCR cDNA molecules. Specific primers in the conserved constant-segment region were used to synthesize first-strand cDNA for the TCR alpha and beta chains. To control for contamination, every cDNA library carried two barcodes: a SMART-Mk sample barcode plus Illumina barcodes. TruSeq adapter sequences along with Illumina sample barcodes were introduced in two successive PCR steps. The TCR alpha and beta cDNA libraries were sequenced on the Illumina HiSeq platform using custom primers. As for how the authors treated the data: Raw reads were processed with MiGEC to extract unique molecular identifiers, and MiXCR was used to determine CDR3 positions. For each individual, recombination models were inferred using an EM algorithm with the repgenHMM and IGoR tools. The analysis of shared clonotypes was done with the tcR package in R, with sharing normalized by the product of cloneset sizes. To study raw recombination without the effects of thymic and clonal selection, out-of-frame nonproductive sequences were analyzed. TCRdb reran the public reads through fastp at Q25 and MiXCR, keeping productive beta chains. Rows merge per CDR3 protein into single entries with the most common DNA and genes. The V and J calls and clone size are TCRdb's, not the authors'. Counted in this sample were 1.5 million to 2 million distinct CDR3 sequences; 32% of them appeared once. Under 0.35% of the sample goes to the ten largest clones.

The junction shows trimming of 6 bases on V and 4 bases on J, plus 9 bases between the germline ends. The CDR3 runs 13 residues from the cysteine to the phenylalanine. Just the 39-base CDR3 DNA is kept, in frame starting at base 1. The CDR1 and CDR2 encoded by the germline V gene are KGHDR and SFDVKD. Every donor in the study was a healthy Caucasian. The clonotype was recovered from a newborn girl in good health. The sequencing sample was made of cord blood. The sequence is built from TRBV24-1 and TRBJ2-1, with the D gene not clear enough to name. In nucleotides, the sequence is TGTGCCACCAGTCGGTCTGGTTACAATGAGCAGTTCTTC. Its protein product is CATSRSGYNEQFF.